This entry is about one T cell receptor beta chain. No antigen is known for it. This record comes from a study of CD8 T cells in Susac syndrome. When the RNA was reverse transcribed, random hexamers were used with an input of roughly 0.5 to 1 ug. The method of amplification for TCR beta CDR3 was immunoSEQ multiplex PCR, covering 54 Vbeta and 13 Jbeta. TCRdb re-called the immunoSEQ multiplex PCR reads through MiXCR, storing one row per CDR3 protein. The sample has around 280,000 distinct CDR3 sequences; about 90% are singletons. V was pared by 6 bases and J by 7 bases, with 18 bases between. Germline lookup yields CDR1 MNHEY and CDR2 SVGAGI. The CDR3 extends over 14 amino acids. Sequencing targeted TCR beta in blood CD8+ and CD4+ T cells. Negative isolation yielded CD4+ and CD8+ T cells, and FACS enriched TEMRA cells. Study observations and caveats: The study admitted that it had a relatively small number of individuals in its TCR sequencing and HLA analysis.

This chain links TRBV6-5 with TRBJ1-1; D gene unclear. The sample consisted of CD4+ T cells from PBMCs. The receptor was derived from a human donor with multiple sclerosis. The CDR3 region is CASSPYGSDFEAFF. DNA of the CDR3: TGTGCCAGCAGCCCGTACGGGTCGGACTTTGAAGCTTTCTTT.